This T cell receptor beta chain was sequenced during a study of tumor T cells in aggressive B-cell lymphoma (TCRdb year 2017). Measured from the cysteine to the phenylalanine, the CDR3 is 16 residues long. The DNA shown is the 48-base CDR3, in frame from base 1. Clipping removes 0 bases from V and 8 bases from J, with 8 as the unmatched junction base count. CDR1 and CDR2 are drawn from the germline V gene (reference sequence): LNHNV, YYDKDF. Libraries came from the immunoSEQ multiplex PCR assay. In TCRdb, the immuneACCESS table is reduced to in-frame sequences with V and J assigned. These tables do not hold every clone; where another copy was compared, an unresolved V gene accounts for under half, and the others remain unexplained. A total of approximately 1,500 clones appear in this sample, approximately 94% of them only once. Of the sample, roughly 7.9% falls within the top ten clones. In regard to this clone: The antigen it recognizes is unknown. Base qualities are not at hand, and no much larger clone is one base apart.

This receptor chain uses TRBV15 and TRBJ2-2; TRBD1 matches 8 bases in the middle. The sequenced sample was tumor tissue. The origin of this receptor is an adult with diffuse large B cell lymphoma. Some clones in this sample may be carry-over from other donors' samples. The CDR3 region reads CATSRDQGARNGELFF. The nucleotide sequence reads TGTGCCACCAGCAGAGATCAGGGGGCGCGGAATGGGGAGCTGTTTTTT. Outside the CDR3, residues come from the reference TRBV15 and TRBJ2-2 proteins, so the full variable domain is: DAMVIQNPRYQVTQFGKPVTLSCSQTLNHNVMYWYQQKSSQAPKLLFHYYDKDFNNEADTPDNFQSRRPNTSFCFLDIRSPGLGDTAMYLCATSRDQGARNGELFFGEGSRLTVL.